The entry that follows covers one T cell receptor beta chain sequence. Its matching antigen is unknown. This sample is part of a study of shared clonotypes between healthy human individuals. The assay was immunoSEQ multiplex PCR, and TCRdb's table has in-frame clones only and misses some. The data hold more than 400,000 clones, with 96% observed a single time. Regarding the study as a whole: Rarefaction showed sorted-subset sequencing was incomplete despite large depth. Clonotype sharing among the donors was expected to vary with sequencing depth. Of the naive CD4 clonotypes, around 5% were shared across four donors.

Germline values: CDR1 SNHLY, CDR2 FYNNEI. The germline V and J ends were trimmed by 6 bases and 0 bases, with 8 bases remaining between them. The CDR3 extends over 13 amino acids. This chain uses TRBV2 with TRBJ1-1; possibly TRBD1 for D (6 bases). The sequence came from a woman aged 25 to 39 in good health. The sample was naive CD4+ T cells sorted from blood. Subset meaning: CD45RA+ positively selected. The CDR3 bases are TGTGCCAGCAGACAGGGATTGAACACTGAAGCTTTCTTT. It translates to CASRQGLNTEAFF.